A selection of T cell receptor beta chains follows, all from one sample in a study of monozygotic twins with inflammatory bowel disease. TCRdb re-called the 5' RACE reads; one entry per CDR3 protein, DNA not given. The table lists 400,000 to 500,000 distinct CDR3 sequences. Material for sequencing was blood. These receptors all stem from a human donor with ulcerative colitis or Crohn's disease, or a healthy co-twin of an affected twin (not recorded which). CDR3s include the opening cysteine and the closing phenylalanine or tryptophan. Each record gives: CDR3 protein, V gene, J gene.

CDR3aa: CASSLVHEQYF
v_gene: TRBV7-2
j_gene: TRBJ2-7

CDR3aa: CASSEQGAGEKLFF
v_gene: TRBV5-1
j_gene: TRBJ1-4

CDR3aa: CSARAPRQNEQFF
v_gene: TRBV20-1
j_gene: TRBJ2-1

CDR3aa: CATSDPHGSAHGELFF
v_gene: TRBV24-1
j_gene: TRBJ2-2

CDR3aa: CASSRNGREQETQYF
v_gene: TRBV18
j_gene: TRBJ2-5

CDR3aa: CSVETGRDTGELFF
v_gene: TRBV29-1
j_gene: TRBJ2-2

CDR3aa: CASSTAGGNTGELFF
v_gene: TRBV9
j_gene: TRBJ2-2

CDR3aa: CATQPGLYYNEQFF
v_gene: TRBV5-6
j_gene: TRBJ2-1

CDR3aa: CASSQDPGENGELFF
v_gene: TRBV4-3
j_gene: TRBJ2-2

CDR3aa: CASSQGVRNEQYF
v_gene: TRBV3-1
j_gene: TRBJ2-7

CDR3aa: CASSPPGASGDNEQFF
v_gene: TRBV5-1
j_gene: TRBJ2-1

CDR3aa: CASSLAGSTYNEQFF
v_gene: TRBV12-3/TRBV12-4
j_gene: TRBJ2-1

CDR3aa: CASSIRTGNSPLHF
v_gene: TRBV7-9
j_gene: TRBJ1-6

CDR3aa: CSASRGDHTDTQYF
v_gene: TRBV20-1
j_gene: TRBJ2-3

CDR3aa: CASSAGGPPYGYTF
v_gene: TRBV28
j_gene: TRBJ1-2

CDR3aa: CASSYSPGANTGELFF
v_gene: TRBV6-5
j_gene: TRBJ2-2

CDR3aa: CASSYISGTAEQYF
v_gene: TRBV6-2/TRBV6-3
j_gene: TRBJ2-7

CDR3aa: CASSKESLHSYNEQFF
v_gene: TRBV21-1
j_gene: TRBJ2-1

CDR3aa: CASSLVTGNTEAFF
v_gene: TRBV7-2
j_gene: TRBJ1-1

CDR3aa: CASSFQLGILSYNEQFF
v_gene: TRBV7-9
j_gene: TRBJ2-1

CDR3aa: CAISLSPYTPQYF
v_gene: TRBV3-1
j_gene: TRBJ2-3

CDR3aa: CASSLGGSPSQPQHF
v_gene: TRBV7-2
j_gene: TRBJ1-5

CDR3aa: CASSHTPDRGAGGYTF
v_gene: TRBV5-1
j_gene: TRBJ1-2

CDR3aa: CASSLFQSYEQYF
v_gene: TRBV11-1
j_gene: TRBJ2-7

CDR3aa: CASSGDRLKSYSNQPQHF
v_gene: TRBV2
j_gene: TRBJ1-5

CDR3aa: CASSFQWDTEAFF
v_gene: TRBV11-3
j_gene: TRBJ1-1

CDR3aa: CSARDPGADTEAFF
v_gene: TRBV20-1
j_gene: TRBJ1-1

CDR3aa: CASRRGARDYGYTF
v_gene: TRBV27
j_gene: TRBJ1-2

CDR3aa: CASSLGLQAYQETQYF
v_gene: TRBV7-2
j_gene: TRBJ2-5

CDR3aa: CASSFRLAGNPWTDTQYF
v_gene: TRBV11-2
j_gene: TRBJ2-3

CDR3aa: CASSSERKGGEAFF
v_gene: TRBV5-4
j_gene: TRBJ1-1

CDR3aa: CASSGTGFNEQYF
v_gene: TRBV11-2
j_gene: TRBJ2-7

CDR3aa: CASSFSPLFPSTDTQYF
v_gene: TRBV7-2
j_gene: TRBJ2-3

CDR3aa: CASTADRYPGVDEQFF
v_gene: TRBV19
j_gene: TRBJ2-1

CDR3aa: CASGRETGTSGSRSSYNEQFF
v_gene: TRBV6-2/TRBV6-3
j_gene: TRBJ2-1

CDR3aa: CASSLRTGAFNEQFF
v_gene: TRBV5-1
j_gene: TRBJ2-1

CDR3aa: CASSSPAGGSYEQYF
v_gene: TRBV7-9
j_gene: TRBJ2-7

CDR3aa: CASTPPRDREGFEQFF
v_gene: TRBV2
j_gene: TRBJ2-1

CDR3aa: CASSLGYRQNTEAFF
v_gene: TRBV7-9
j_gene: TRBJ1-1

CDR3aa: CASSDWGDEQYF
v_gene: TRBV2
j_gene: TRBJ2-7